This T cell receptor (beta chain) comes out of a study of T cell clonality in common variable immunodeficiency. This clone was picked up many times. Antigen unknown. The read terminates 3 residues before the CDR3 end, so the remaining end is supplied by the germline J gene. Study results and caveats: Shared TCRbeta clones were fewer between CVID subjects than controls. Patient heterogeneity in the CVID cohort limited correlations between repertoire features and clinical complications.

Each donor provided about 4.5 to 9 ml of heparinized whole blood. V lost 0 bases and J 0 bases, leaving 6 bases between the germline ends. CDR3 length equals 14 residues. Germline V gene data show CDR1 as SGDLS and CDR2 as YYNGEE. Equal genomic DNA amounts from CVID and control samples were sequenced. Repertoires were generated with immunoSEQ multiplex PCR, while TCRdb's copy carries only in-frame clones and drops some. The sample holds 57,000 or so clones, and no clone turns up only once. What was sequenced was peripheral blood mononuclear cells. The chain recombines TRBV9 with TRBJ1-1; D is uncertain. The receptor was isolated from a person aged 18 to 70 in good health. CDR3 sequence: CASSVGPVNTEAFF. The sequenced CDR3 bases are TGTGCCAGCAGCGTAGGTCCAGTGAACACTGAA.